A single T cell receptor (beta chain) is shown here with its context. As yet, its antigen is unknown. The data stem from a study of identical twins. The study, taken as a whole, reports: Conclusions came from cross-sectional statistical analysis, not from following the same donors.

TCRdb re-analysed the 5' RACE reads in MiXCR, keeping a single row per CDR3 protein. The top ten hold 2.5% to 3.5% of the sample, which has 430,000 or so distinct CDR3 sequences, 20% to 25% seen once. These same data were also listed under a study on T cells expressing NK-cell markers. That source notes: Eight donors were sequenced, seven testing HCMV-seropositive and one testing seronegative. Within several experiments, an anti-gamma-delta TCR antibody kept the sorting limited to alpha-beta TCR T cells.

Sequencing used CD4+ T cells sorted from blood. This sequence originates from a woman aged 18-30 years in good health.

In nucleotides, the CDR3 is TGTGCCAGCAGCTTAAAGCGGGTGAGCTCCTACAATGAGCAGTTCTTC. Translating gives CASSLKRVSSYNEQFF. The gene calls are TRBV11-1 and TRBJ2-1; weak D call: TRBD2 (6 bases). With 2 bases removed from V and 0 bases from J, the gap between germline ends came to 11 bases. Germline CDR1 and CDR2: SGHAT and FQDESV (reference sequence). CDR3 length: 16 residues.